This section outlines one T cell receptor beta chain sequence together with its context. This clonotype was detected only once. Which antigen it targets is not known. Base qualities were left out, and no much larger clone turns up one base away. A lone read gives weak evidence. This record comes from a study of T cells in Graves' hyperthyroidism and ophthalmopathy (dated by TCRdb to the late 2010s). The study in broad terms: Peripheral blood samples were taken at the time of initial diagnosis, prior to any treatment. TCR V-J signatures able to tell the groups apart were searched for in a discovery cohort of about a hundred patients, of whom around 43 had Graves' ophthalmopathy and under 65 had stable Graves' hyperthyroidism. Whether ophthalmopathy could be predicted prospectively was tested in an independent validation cohort made up of roughly 20 hyperthyroidism patients plus 17 patients who later progressed to ophthalmopathy. The 100 or so discovery patients were divided at random into training and test sets in a 7:3 ratio. The study also compared thyroid tissue and blood T-cell repertoires from 5 to 7 Graves' hyperthyroidism patients. Following sampling, methimazole starting at 30 mg daily was given to hyperthyroidism patients, and high-dose intravenous methylprednisolone was given to ophthalmopathy patients. TCR Vbeta CDR3 sequencing of 130 to 150 peripheral blood samples (approximately 44 ophthalmopathy, 75 hyperthyroidism and roughly 17 progressor patients) is reported in the paper. General study outcomes and caveats: A model built on a 13 V-J signature distinguished ophthalmopathy from stable hyperthyroidism, reaching roughly 88% sensitivity and about 81% specificity in cross-validation and 80%/75% in testing. No statistical method was used to fix the sample size in advance, and group allocation was not hidden from the investigators. During validation, the model predicted progression to ophthalmopathy a median of roughly 7.1 months ahead of onset, with approximately 70% sensitivity and under 85% specificity. Most expanded thyroid clonotypes (frequency above 0.001) were also detected in blood, suggesting blood repertoires may reflect thyroid immune responses.

Amplification of TCR beta CDR3 regions was carried out from RNA transcripts. For the first round of RT-PCR on the TCR CDR3, the HTBI primer set was used together with the Qiagen OneStep RT-PCR kit. Libraries were constructed in a second round of multiplex PCR, after which size selection and purification were performed. Sequencing of the libraries was done on an Illumina HiSeq2000 using paired-end 100 bp reads. The original pipeline was this. Raw data were processed with SOAPnuke, discarding reads with adapters, uncalled bases, mean Phred below 15, or no exact constant-primer or identifier match. COPE v1.2.5 was used to merge the high-quality paired reads, and each unique nucleotide sequence was defined as a clonotype. MiTCR v1.1 was used to align clonotypes to the IMGT TRBV, TRBD and TRBJ reference segments. Only V-J combinations with frequency above 0.0001, covering 99% to 99.2% of repertoires, were analysed. The TCS score was defined as F50 (clonal expansion) divided by E x V (chaos), with BLOSUM62-based TCRdist calculated between CDR3 peptides within each V-J. Welch's t-statistics and random forest reduced just over 500 V-J features to 10 to 15, which were used in a naive Bayes classifier (R e1071). TCRdb handled the public reads itself, with Q25 trimming in fastp and clone calling in MiXCR, and kept productive beta chains. Entries are consolidated by CDR3 protein sequence, retaining the most common genes and DNA. TCRdb's processing, not the authors', yielded these V and J calls. Counted in this sample were 130,000 or so distinct CDR3 sequences; more than 20% of them appeared once. Clones ranked in the top ten supply over 60% of the sample.

CDR1 is given as MDHEN and CDR2 as SYDVKM, both from the germline V gene. At the junction V is shortened by 7 bases and J by 0 bases, with 16 bases in between. The cysteine opens and the phenylalanine closes a CDR3 of 17 amino acids. Only CDR3 DNA is held: 51 bases, read in frame from base 1. Hyperthyroidism patients were newly diagnosed, had a disease duration of under 2 months, and were aged 18 to 65 years. Patients with uncontrolled infections, other autoimmune diseases, pregnancy or lactation were excluded. Diagnoses were based on clinical symptoms, serum thyroxine and TRAb, thyroid ultrasound and orbital computed tomography. Blood from progressor patients was drawn when they were first diagnosed with hyperthyroidism, before any ophthalmopathy symptoms appeared. PBMCs were separated from 10 ml of fresh peripheral blood using Ficoll-Paque density gradient centrifugation. Progressor patients were defined as those initially diagnosed with Graves' hyperthyroidism in whom ophthalmopathy developed during follow-up. Total RNA was extracted using Trizol reagent, and RNA quality was assessed on an Agilent 2100 Bioanalyzer.

Sequenced input: blood. This sequence uses TRBV28 and TRBJ2-6; the D gene is possibly TRBD1 or TRBD2, with 6 bases matching each. The sequence derives from a woman aged 45 to 65 with Graves' hyperthyroidism that later progressed to Graves' ophthalmopathy. The CDR3 amino acid sequence is: CASTQATGASGANVLTF. The DNA is as follows: TGTGCCAGCACTCAAGCTACGGGGGCCTCTGGGGCCAACGTCCTGACTTTC.